These 30 T cell receptor beta chains share one sample of origin, sequenced in a study of blood T cells in healthy people across ages. For the second PCR, which ran for about 7 to 11 cycles, a sample-barcoded 5' primer and a J-beta primer mix were used. Each CDR3 protein gets one entry after TCRdb re-called the 5' RACE reads with MiXCR. The sample lists 500,000 to 650,000 distinct CDR3 sequences; about 27% were seen once. These data also formed part of another study, on T cells of mothers and their children.

The source material was blood. The receptors here all came from a boy aged 2-9 years in good health.

The sample holds a few counts of this clonotype. This rearrangement joins TRBV20-1 to TRBJ1-5, with D tentatively TRBD1 (5 bases). The CDR3 covers 17 residues. Trimming stripped 0 bases from V and 6 bases from J, with 21 bases between. The germline CDR1 and CDR2 sequences are DFQATT and SNEGSKA (reference sequence). CDR3 protein: CSARDPRGVGLSQPQHF. The CDR3 DNA reads TGCAGTGCTAGAGATCCAAGGGGAGTGGGGTTAAGTCAGCCCCAGCATTTT.

This sequence joins TRBV4-2 and TRBJ2-7; unclear D gene. This CDR3 is 12 amino acids long. Trimming cost V 0 bases and J 4 bases, with 4 bases left between them. CDR1 and CDR2 (germline): LGHNA, YNFKEQ. CDR3 sequence reads: CASSQDQYEQYF. CDR3 sequence (DNA): TGTGCCAGCAGCCAAGATCAGTACGAGCAGTACTTC.

This clonotype was seen a handful of times. V gene TRBV7-2 combines with J gene TRBJ2-3; tentatively, D is TRBD2 (5 bases). V was clipped by 5 bases and J by 5 bases, with 11 bases between them. CDR3 size: 13 residues. Germline lookup yields CDR1 SGHTA and CDR2 FQGNSA. CDR3 sequence (DNA): TGTGCCAGCAGCAACTCTGCGGGAGATACGCAGTATTTT. Amino acids: CASSNSAGDTQYF.

V and J are TRBV29-1 and TRBJ1-2, with D possibly matching TRBD1 (5 bases). The CDR3 extends over 14 amino acids. V lost 6 bases and J lost 4, with 18 bases in between. The germline V gene encodes CDR1 SQVTM and CDR2 ANQGSEA. For the CDR3, the DNA is TGCAGCGTCCCCTCGGGGGGGTCGGGCTATGGCTACACCTTC. This gives the protein CSVPSGGSGYGYTF.

V and J are TRBV5-1 and TRBJ1-2; TRBD1 is a possible D gene (5 bases). The CDR3 is 12 amino acids. Germline loops: CDR1 SGHRS, CDR2 YFSETQ. The ends were cut back, 0 bases at V and 9 bases at J, with 9 bases in the middle. CDR3 sequence: CASSLDRLSYTF. The DNA of the CDR3 is TGCGCCAGCAGCTTGGACAGGCTGAGCTACACCTTC.

This clonotype was counted a few times. The rearrangement uses TRBV9 and TRBJ2-7; 7 bases fit TRBD1. Germline V lookup: CDR1 SGDLS, CDR2 YYNGEE. Trimming removed 0 bases from V and 5 bases from J; junction bases left unmatched: 8. CDR3 length: 15 residues. In nucleotides, the CDR3 is TGTGCCAGCAGCGTAGCTGAGGGCAGGGGGAACGAGCAGTACTTC. Protein: CASSVAEGRGNEQYF.

V is TRBV27 and J is TRBJ2-5; 9 positions match TRBD1. CDR1 is MNHEY and CDR2 is SMNVEV in the germline V gene (reference sequence). The ends lost 5 bases at V and 4 bases at J; junction bases unmatched: 8. The CDR3 is 15 residues long. DNA of the CDR3: TGTGCCAGCAGTGACGGACAGGGGTTCGGAGAGACCCAGTACTTC. Translation gives CASSDGQGFGETQYF.

V is TRBV7-3 and J is TRBJ2-1, with D perhaps TRBD1 (5 bases). The length of the CDR3 is 16 residues. Germline V gene data show CDR1 as SGHTA and CDR2 as FQGTGA. V was clipped by 5 bases and J by 4 bases, with 18 bases between them. CDR3 nucleotide sequence: TGTGCCAGCAGCAGTACCGCCAGGGTGGGTTACAATGAGCAGTTCTTC. It specifies CASSSTARVGYNEQFF.

The chain uses TRBV11-3 and TRBJ2-7; weak D call: TRBD1 (5 bases). Germline V gene sequence: CDR1 SGHNT, CDR2 YENEEA. V lost 5 bases to trimming and J lost 5 bases, with 13 bases between them. This CDR3 is built from 13 residues. The CDR3 sequence: CASSLGVGNEQYF. CDR3 nucleotides: TGTGCCAGCAGCCTAGGGGTCGGAAACGAGCAGTACTTC.

This clonotype has a single count. The chain links TRBV27 to TRBJ1-1; 10 bases agree with TRBD1. The ends lost 2 bases at V and 3 bases at J; junction bases unmatched: 3. Germline assignment: CDR1 MNHEY and CDR2 SMNVEV (reference sequence). This CDR3 is built from 15 residues. The CDR3 DNA follows: TGTGCCAGCAGTTTAGGGGGACAGGGGTACACTGAAGCTTTCTTT. Translating gives CASSLGGQGYTEAFF.

The V gene is TRBV5-1, the J gene TRBJ2-7, with 9 bases lining up with TRBD1. The length of the CDR3 is 15 residues. Looked up from germline, CDR1 is SGHRS and CDR2 is YFSETQ. Trimming took 4 bases from V and 1 from J; bases not matched to a gene: 6. The chain's CDR3 is CASSLSGQGSYEQYF. The CDR3 bases are TGCGCCAGCAGCCTGTCCGGACAGGGGTCCTACGAGCAGTACTTC. Full variable domain (missing parts from reference TRBV5-1 and TRBJ2-7): KAGVTQTPRYLIKTRGQQVTLSCSPISGHRSVSWYQQTPGQGLQFLFEYFSETQRNKGNFPGRFSGRQFSNSRSEMNVSTLELGDSALYLCASSLSGQGSYEQYFGPGTRLTVT.

The J gene is TRBJ1-2, the V gene TRBV7-9; no clear D. Germline V gives CDR1 SEHNR, CDR2 FQNEAQ (reference sequence). The CDR3 runs to 14 residues. The V gene lost 3 bases and the J gene lost 4 bases, with 12 bases spanning the gap. The CDR3 nucleotides read TGTGCCAGCAGCTTCACCCAGGAAATCTATGGCTACACCTTC. It yields the protein CASSFTQEIYGYTF.

This clonotype is a singleton in its sample. The chain couples TRBV7-9 to TRBJ1-1, with TRBD1 matching 9 bases. With V trimmed by 4 bases and J by 4 bases, 7 bases remained unmatched. CDR1 and CDR2 from the germline V gene are SEHNR and FQNEAQ (reference sequence). This CDR3 region has 15 residues. In DNA, the CDR3 is TGTGCCAGCAGCTCCGGGACAGGGTATCGCACTGAAGCTTTCTTT. This codes for CASSSGTGYRTEAFF.

The chain uses TRBV12-3 or TRBV12-4 and TRBJ2-3; D is uncertain. Trimming cost V 8 bases and J 4 bases, with 16 bases left between them. The CDR3 extends over 14 amino acids. CDR3 residues: CASGPRQVADTQYF. The CDR3 bases are TGTGCCAGCGGTCCTCGACAAGTCGCAGATACGCAGTATTTT.

This clonotype was counted a few times. The V gene is TRBV5-1, the J gene TRBJ1-2; D is unclear. V was trimmed by 4 bases and J by 3 bases, leaving 16 bases between them. From germline, CDR1 is SGHRS and CDR2 YFSETQ. The CDR3 totals 15 residues. DNA for the CDR3: TGCGCCAGCAGCCCCCGGGGAGGGATCGACTATGGCTACACCTTC. Protein sequence: CASSPRGGIDYGYTF.

This rearrangement joins TRBV6-1 to TRBJ2-7; TRBD2 matches at 9 bases. Losses at the gene ends were 5 bases for V and 2 bases for J; bases not matched to a gene: 7. This CDR3 comprises 15 residues. Germline-derived CDR1 and CDR2 are MNHNS and SASEGT. CDR3 DNA: TGTGCCAGCAGTCAACCGGGACTAGCCCCCTACGAGCAGTACTTC. As protein: CASSQPGLAPYEQYF.

This clonotype was detected only a few times. V usage is TRBV12-3 or TRBV12-4 and J usage is TRBJ1-2; D is uncertain. The CDR3 is made up of 13 amino acids. Trimming took off 2 bases at V and 6 bases at J, with 10 bases between the two ends. The CDR3 reads CASSLPGSHGYTF. The CDR3, as DNA: TGTGCCAGCAGTTTACCAGGCTCCCATGGCTACACCTTC.

This clonotype was counted a few times. The chain uses TRBV6-5 and TRBJ2-7, with TRBD2 identical over 7 bases. In germline, CDR1 is MNHEY, CDR2 SVGAGI. The trim removed 6 bases at V and 6 bases at J, leaving 14 bases unmatched. This CDR3 is 15 amino acids long. Here the CDR3 reads CASSRKAGSPSEQYF. The CDR3 nucleotides are TGTGCCAGCAGCCGTAAAGCGGGATCCCCTTCCGAGCAGTACTTC.

J is TRBJ2-2 and V is TRBV6-2 or TRBV6-3, with no clear D. There are 15 residues in the CDR3. Trimming pared 2 bases from V and 0 bases from J, leaving 7 bases between. Germline V CDR1 and CDR2: MNHEY, SVGEGT. As DNA, the CDR3 is TGTGCCAGCAGTTACGGCCGAGCGAACACCGGGGAGCTGTTTTTT. It translates to CASSYGRANTGELFF.

This chain links TRBV2 with TRBJ2-5; 12 bases fit TRBD2. The DNA end is a closer match to TRBJ2-1, so the J assignment may be wrong. This CDR3 region has 16 residues. CDR1 is SNHLY and CDR2 is FYNNEI in the germline V gene. The CDR3 is CASSGLAGRPYNEQFF. The CDR3 nucleotides read TGTGCCAGCAGCGGACTAGCGGGAAGGCCATACAATGAGCAGTTCTTC.

This chain connects TRBV25-1 to TRBJ1-5, with D tentatively TRBD1 (5 bases). Germline-derived CDR1 and CDR2 are MGHDK and SYGVNS. CDR3 length: 14 residues. Trimming took off 1 base at V and 7 bases at J, with 11 bases between the two ends. Here the CDR3 reads CASSESDGDQPQHF. The DNA of the CDR3 is TGTGCCAGCAGTGAATCGGACGGGGACCAGCCCCAGCATTTT.

This chain connects TRBV12-3 or TRBV12-4 to TRBJ2-7; the D gene is possibly TRBD2 (6 bases). V was pared by 3 bases and J by 4 bases, with 22 bases between. The CDR3 contains 17 residues. CDR3 amino acids: CASSLGEWRGIGYEQYF. The CDR3 DNA reads as TGTGCCAGCAGTTTGGGGGAGTGGAGGGGAATAGGGTACGAGCAGTACTTC.

In the case of this clonotype: This likely stems from a read error, as it lies one base from a far larger clone. The genes are TRBV29-1 and TRBJ2-5, with 7 bases fitting TRBD2. Per the germline V gene, CDR1 is SQVTM and CDR2 is ANQGSEA. The CDR3 runs 12 residues. The CDR3 is CSVGRGGETQCF. The CDR3 region has the DNA TGCAGCGTTGGACGGGGAGGGGAGACCCAGTGCTTC.

This clonotype was picked up a small number of times. The V and J genes are TRBV10-3 and TRBJ2-7; 10 positions agree with TRBD2. V was pared by 6 bases and J by 7 bases, with 9 bases of the junction left unmatched. The CDR3 extends over 14 amino acids. Per the germline V gene, CDR1 is ENHRY and CDR2 is SYGVKD. Written as DNA, the CDR3 is TGTGCCATCAGCGACTCTAGCGGGAGTGGTGAGCAGTACTTC. It specifies CAISDSSGSGEQYF.

In its sample, this clonotype was seen a few times. One end of the junction fails to match germline, which may point to a read error. J is TRBJ1-1 and V is TRBV6-5, with 7 bases lining up with TRBD1. Looked up from germline, CDR1 is MNHEY and CDR2 is SVGAGI. The CDR3 length is 12 residues. CDR3 sequence reads: CASRLPGQEAFF. CDR3 sequence (DNA): TGCGCCTCCCGGCTACCGGGACAGGAAGCTTTCTTT.

The chain is built from TRBV10-3 and TRBJ2-1; D possibly corresponds to TRBD2 (5 bases). Judging by the DNA end, TRBJ2-5 fits better; the J call may be wrong. CDR3 length: 14 amino acids. CDR1 is ENHRY, CDR2 SYGVKD, per germline. This chain's CDR3 is CAISGGEGSETQYF. In DNA form, the CDR3 reads TGTGCCATCAGTGGGGGAGAGGGATCCGAGACCCAGTACTTC.

A few counts support this clonotype. The chain links TRBV4-3 to TRBJ2-2, with a weak D call TRBD1 (6 bases). This CDR3 comprises 16 residues. Germline values: CDR1 LGHNA, CDR2 YSLEER. Trimming pared 3 bases from V and 5 bases from J, leaving 16 bases between. The CDR3 bases are TGCGCCAGCAGCCAGCTAACAGGGTATATTACCGGGGAGCTGTTTTTT. Translating gives CASSQLTGYITGELFF.

This rearrangement joins TRBV5-1 to TRBJ2-5, with a possible D match to TRBD2 (5 bases). With the DNA end fitting TRBJ2-7 better, the J assignment may be wrong. The CDR3 is 14 residues long. Germline loops: CDR1 SGHRS, CDR2 YFSETQ. The CDR3 DNA sequence: TGCGCCAGCAGCCCCGGAGGAGCAGGCTACGAGCAGTACTTC. Encoded protein: CASSPGGAGYEQYF.

Note on this clonotype: An end of the junction does not agree with germline; a read error may underlie this. The chain recombines TRBV7-2 with TRBJ2-1; no firm D call. This CDR3 has 13 amino acids. CDR1 SGHTA and CDR2 FQGNSA come from the germline V gene. CDR3 DNA: TGTGCCAGCAGCGCGGACCTTTACAATGGGCAGTTCTTC. Amino acids: CASSADLYNGQFF.

This chain uses TRBV7-9 with TRBJ2-2; TRBD2 matches 9 bases. Germline V gives CDR1 SEHNR, CDR2 FQNEAQ (reference sequence). J gave up 3 bases and V 1 base, and 9 bases lay outside the gene matches. This CDR3 has 18 amino acids. CDR3 region: CASSLGLAVKRDTGELFF. CDR3 sequence (DNA): TGTGCCAGCAGCTTAGGACTAGCGGTGAAGCGGGACACCGGGGAGCTGTTTTTT.